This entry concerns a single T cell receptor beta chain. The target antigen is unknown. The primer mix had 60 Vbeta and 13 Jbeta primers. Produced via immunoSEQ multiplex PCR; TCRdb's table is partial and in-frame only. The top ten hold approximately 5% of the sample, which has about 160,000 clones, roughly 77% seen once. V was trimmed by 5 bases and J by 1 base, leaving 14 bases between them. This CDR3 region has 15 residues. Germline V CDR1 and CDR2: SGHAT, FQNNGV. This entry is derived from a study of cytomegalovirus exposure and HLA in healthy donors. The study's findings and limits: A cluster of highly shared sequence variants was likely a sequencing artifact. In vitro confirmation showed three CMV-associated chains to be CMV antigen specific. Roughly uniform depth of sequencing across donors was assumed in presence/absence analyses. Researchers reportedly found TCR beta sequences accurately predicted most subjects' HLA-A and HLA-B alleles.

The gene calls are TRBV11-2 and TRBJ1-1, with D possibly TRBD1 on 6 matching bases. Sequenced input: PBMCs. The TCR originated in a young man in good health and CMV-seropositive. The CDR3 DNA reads TGTGCCAGCAGCGTCCGGGCAGGGGAGAACACTGAAGCTTTCTTT. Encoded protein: CASSVRAGENTEAFF.